The 20 T cell receptor beta chains reported below all come from one sample, sequenced in a study of patients and donors after allogeneic stem cell transplantation. TCRdb passed the RT-PCR reads through MiXCR, listing each CDR3 protein once. The repertoire holds some 230,000 distinct CDR3 sequences, less than 15% seen once, with roughly 12% in the top ten. Material: blood, either unsorted or a sorted T cell fraction (not recorded which). Every receptor here comes from a human donor who was either an allogeneic HSCT recipient or a stem cell or donor lymphocyte infusion donor (not recorded which). It is not recorded whose cells these are; they may come from a transplant donor.

This clonotype was seen only a few times. The V gene is TRBV29-1, the J gene TRBJ2-2; D possibly corresponds to TRBD2 (6 bases). The V gene's germline CDR1 is SQVTM and CDR2 ANQGSEA. V was clipped by 4 bases and J by 6 bases, with 12 bases between them. CDR3 length: 13 amino acids. The CDR3 is CSVGEASAGELFF. CDR3 DNA: TGCAGCGTTGGGGAGGCGAGTGCCGGGGAGCTGTTTTTT.

The sample holds a few counts of this clonotype. This rearrangement joins TRBV11-3 to TRBJ2-3; 7 bases are a match to TRBD2. CDR1 and CDR2 (germline): SGHNT, YENEEA. The trim removed 4 bases at V and 6 bases at J, leaving 16 bases unmatched. This CDR3 comprises 17 residues. The CDR3 is CASSSGWRGRISDTQYF. The CDR3 DNA is TGTGCCAGCAGCTCCGGTTGGCGGGGGAGGATATCGGATACGCAGTATTTT. The full variable domain, with the rest looked up from reference TRBV11-3 and TRBJ2-3, is EAGVVQSPRYKIIEKKQPVAFWCNPISGHNTLYWYLQNLGQGPELLIRYENEEAVDDSQLPKDRFSAERLKGVDSTLKIQPAELGDSAVYLCASSSGWRGRISDTQYFGPGTRLTVL.

This clonotype was detected ten times or more. This chain links TRBV7-2 with TRBJ1-1; D unresolved. V lost 3 bases to trimming and J lost 5 bases, with 10 bases between them. Germline V gives CDR1 SGHTA, CDR2 FQGNSA. There are 13 residues in the CDR3. As DNA, the CDR3 is TGTGCCAGCAGCTTTGGGGTGATGACTGAAGCTTTCTTT. Encoded protein: CASSFGVMTEAFF.

Many counts were recorded for this clonotype. CDR3 DNA: TGTGCCAGCAGTGAGACAGAGAGCTCCTACGAGCAGTACTTC. Amino acids: CASSETESSYEQYF. The rearrangement joins TRBV6-2 or TRBV6-3 to TRBJ2-7; maybe TRBD1 (5 bases). Per germline, CDR1 MNHEY and CDR2 SVGEGT. V lost 5 bases and J lost 0, with 11 bases in between. The CDR3 is 14 amino acids.

This clonotype showed up just a few times. The chain links TRBV7-9 to TRBJ2-7; TRBD2 agrees at 8 bases. Trimming cost V 5 bases and J 5 bases; bases outside gene matches: 5. Germline CDR1 is SEHNR and CDR2 is FQNEAQ (reference sequence). The CDR3 totals 13 residues. In nucleotides, the CDR3 is TGTGCCAGCAGCCCCCGACTAGCGCACGAGCAGTACTTC. Translated: CASSPRLAHEQYF.

V is TRBV6-5 and J is TRBJ1-5; the D gene is possibly TRBD1 (5 bases). V shed 4 bases and J shed 6 bases, with 13 bases lying between them. The germline V gene has CDR1 MNHEY and CDR2 SVGAGI. This CDR3 is 14 amino acids long. Here the CDR3 DNA reads TGTGCCAGCAGTTCCGGGGCCACTGGTCAGCCCCAGCATTTT. Residues: CASSSGATGQPQHF.

This clonotype was found a few times. At one end, the junction sequence differs from germline, possibly due to a read error. The V call is TRBV7-7, the J call TRBJ1-2, with 9 bases aligning to TRBD1. The germline gives CDR1 SSHAT, CDR2 FNYEAQ (reference sequence). This CDR3 is built from 17 residues. CDR3 sequence: CASSLQGARNLYYGYTF. Here the CDR3 DNA reads TGTGCTAGCAGCTTACAGGGGGCCAGGAACCTCTACTATGGCTACACCTTC. Supplemented by reference TRBV7-7 and TRBJ1-2, the full variable domain reads GAGVSQSPRYKVTKRGQDVTLRCDPISSHATLYWYQQALGQGPEFLTYFNYEAQPDKSGLPSDRFSAERPEGSISTLTIQRTEQRDSAMYRCASSLQGARNLYYGYTFGSGTRLTVV.

In this sample, this clonotype turned up a few times. This CDR3 is CASSQNRLRDTGELFF. In DNA form, the CDR3 reads TGTGCCAGCAGTCAAAACAGGTTAAGGGACACCGGGGAGCTGTTTTTT. J is TRBJ2-2 and V is TRBV6-1, with D possibly TRBD1 on 5 matching bases. This CDR3 comprises 16 residues. Germline CDR1 MNHNS, CDR2 SASEGT. V lost 5 bases, J lost 3 bases, and 16 bases lay in between.

V is TRBV11-3 and J is TRBJ1-1, with D tentatively TRBD1 (5 bases). Per the germline V gene, CDR1 is SGHNT and CDR2 is YENEEA. This CDR3 comprises 16 residues. V was trimmed by 0 bases and J by 6 bases, leaving 17 bases between them. Written as DNA, the CDR3 is TGTGCCAGCAGCTTAGACGTAGGGGCGTCGTATTCTGAAGCTTTCTTT. Encoded protein: CASSLDVGASYSEAFF.

This clonotype occurred a few times. The chain employs TRBV20-1 and TRBJ1-5; D not resolved. Trimming took off 1 base at V and 2 bases at J, with 12 bases between the two ends. Germline V gives CDR1 DFQATT, CDR2 SNEGSKA (reference sequence). CDR3 length: 15 residues. CDR3 sequence (DNA): TGCAGTGCTAGAGGGACCCGCGGGGGCAATCAGCCCCAGCATTTT. It translates to CSARGTRGGNQPQHF.

The V call is TRBV15, the J call TRBJ1-4, with 7 bases that match TRBD1. CDR1 and CDR2 (germline): LNHNV, YYDKDF (reference sequence). After removal of 1 base from V and 0 bases from J, the junction contained 8 bases not matched to a gene. The CDR3 runs 18 residues. The CDR3 nucleotides are TGTGCCACCAGCAGAGTACCGGGACAGCTTGCAACTAATGAAAAACTGTTTTTT. Amino acids: CATSRVPGQLATNEKLFF.

A few counts support this clonotype. The chain recombines TRBV2 with TRBJ2-5; D unresolved. The CDR3 length is 11 residues. Between the trimmed V and J ends, which lost 1 base and 5 bases, there was a span of 2 bases. The germline gives CDR1 SNHLY, CDR2 FYNNEI. CDR3 bases: TGTGCCAGCAGTGAAGTTGAGACCCAGTACTTC. This codes for CASSEVETQYF.

This clonotype was counted at least ten times. The chain has TRBV27 and TRBJ1-2; 9 bases line up with TRBD1. Germline CDR1 MNHEY, CDR2 SMNVEV (reference sequence). The CDR3 totals 14 residues. J was trimmed by 4 bases and V by 6 bases; bases with no gene match: 6. The CDR3: CASSGTGKGYGYTF. CDR3 bases: TGTGCCAGCAGCGGGACAGGGAAGGGCTATGGCTACACCTTC.

The chain links TRBV7-2 to TRBJ1-5, with D possibly TRBD1 on 6 matching bases. The CDR3 contains 15 residues. Germline lookup yields CDR1 SGHTA and CDR2 FQGNSA. With 4 bases removed from V and 4 bases from J, the gap between germline ends came to 14 bases. CDR3: CASSSVGGGNQPQHF. The CDR3 region has the DNA TGTGCCAGCAGCTCCGTGGGAGGGGGTAATCAGCCCCAGCATTTT.

This clonotype was seen repeatedly, ten times or more. The chain is built from TRBV18 and TRBJ2-4; 7 nucleotides align to TRBD2. CDR3 length: 21 residues. The V gene end was trimmed by 3 bases and the J gene end by 0 bases; junction bases not matched to a gene: 20. Germline V lookup: CDR1 KGHSH, CDR2 LQKENI. CDR3 region: CASSPTPRTGGSALAKNIQYF. CDR3 in DNA: TGTGCCAGCTCACCTACACCGAGGACCGGGGGGTCGGCCCTAGCCAAAAACATTCAGTACTTC.

The chain combines TRBV29-1 with TRBJ1-1, with unresolved D. V dropped 3 bases and J dropped 3 bases, with 5 bases sitting between them. The CDR3 loop spans 11 amino acids. The V gene's germline CDR1 is SQVTM and CDR2 ANQGSEA. In nucleotides, the CDR3 is TGCAGCGTTGATAGGGACACTGAAGCTTTCTTT. As protein: CSVDRDTEAFF.

This clonotype has just a few counts. V is TRBV7-2 and J is TRBJ2-1; TRBD2 might be the D (7 bases). Germline assignment: CDR1 SGHTA and CDR2 FQGNSA. Trimming shortened V by 5 bases and J by 3 bases, and 17 bases separated the two germline ends. The CDR3 is 16 residues long. CDR3 loop: CASSGGGLAYYNEQFF. In nucleotides, the CDR3 is TGTGCCAGCAGCGGGGGGGGGCTAGCGTACTACAATGAGCAGTTCTTC.

The chain has TRBV4-2 and TRBJ2-6, with D tentatively TRBD1 (5 bases). Germline CDR1 and CDR2: LGHNA and YNFKEQ. V was trimmed by 0 bases and J by 3 bases, leaving 6 bases between them. This CDR3 comprises 15 residues. The CDR3 DNA sequence: TGTGCCAGCAGCCAAGAGGGGCATGGGGCCAACGTCCTGACTTTC. It codes for CASSQEGHGANVLTF.

This clonotype was observed a few times. The rearrangement joins TRBV5-4 to TRBJ2-7, with D perhaps matching TRBD1 (6 bases). The CDR3 runs to 14 residues. Looked up from germline, CDR1 is SGHNT and CDR2 is YYREEE (reference sequence). Trimming removed 4 bases from V and 6 bases from J, with 17 bases in between. CDR3 sequence reads: CASSLRGGIREQYF. The CDR3 DNA reads as TGTGCCAGCAGCCTTAGAGGGGGTATTCGCGAGCAGTACTTC.

This clonotype showed up just a few times. The chain couples TRBV11-2 to TRBJ2-3, with D possibly being TRBD1 (6 bases). V shed 5 bases and J shed 0 bases, with 12 bases lying between them. Germline V CDR1 and CDR2: SGHAT, FQNNGV. CDR3 length: 15 amino acids. In DNA form, the CDR3 reads TGTGCCAGCAGCCAACAGGGCACTAGCACAGATACGCAGTATTTT. This sequence encodes CASSQQGTSTDTQYF. The variable domain in full, with the rest retrieved from reference TRBV11-2 and TRBJ2-3, is EAGVAQSPRYKIIEKRQSVAFWCNPISGHATLYWYQQILGQGPKLLIQFQNNGVVDDSQLPKDRFSAERLKGVDSTLKIQPAKLEDSAVYLCASSQQGTSTDTQYFGPGTRLTVL.